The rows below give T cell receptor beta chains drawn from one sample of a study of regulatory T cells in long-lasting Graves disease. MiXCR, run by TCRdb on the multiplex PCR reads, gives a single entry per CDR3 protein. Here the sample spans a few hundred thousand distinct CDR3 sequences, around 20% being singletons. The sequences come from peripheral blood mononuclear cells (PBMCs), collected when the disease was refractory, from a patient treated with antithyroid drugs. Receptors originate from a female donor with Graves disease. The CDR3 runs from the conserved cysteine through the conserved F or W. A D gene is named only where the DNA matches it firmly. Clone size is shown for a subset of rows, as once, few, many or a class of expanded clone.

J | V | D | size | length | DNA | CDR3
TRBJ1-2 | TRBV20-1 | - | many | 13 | TGCAGTGCTAGGGACAGCGTAGGGTATGGCTACACCTTC | CSARDSVGYGYTF
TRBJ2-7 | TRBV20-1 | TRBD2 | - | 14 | TGCAGTGCTAGGGAGACTAGCGGGACCTACGAGCAGTACTTC | CSARETSGTYEQYF
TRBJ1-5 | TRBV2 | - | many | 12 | TGTGCCAGCAGTGAAGGAGGAACATCCCAGCATTTT | CASSEGGTSQHF
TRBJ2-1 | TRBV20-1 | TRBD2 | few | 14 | TGCAGTGCTAGAGAATGGGGGGGAGACAATGAGCAGTTCTTC | CSAREWGGDNEQFF
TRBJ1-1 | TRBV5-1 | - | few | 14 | TGCGCCAGCAGAGAGGGGAGCATGAACACTGAAGCTTTCTTT | CASREGSMNTEAFF
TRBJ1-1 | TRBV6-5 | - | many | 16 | TGTGCCAGCAGTTACGCAAACAGACAGGACCAACGTGGTGCTTTCTTT | CASSYANRQDQRGAFF
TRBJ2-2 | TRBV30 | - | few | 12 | TGTGCCTGGAGTAAGACCACCGGGGAGCTGTTTTTT | CAWSKTTGELFF
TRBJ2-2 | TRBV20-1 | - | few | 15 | TGCAGTGCTAGAAGGGCTCCTTCGAACACCGGGGAGCTGTTTTTT | CSARRAPSNTGELFF
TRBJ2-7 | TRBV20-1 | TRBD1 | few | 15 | TGCAGTGCTTTCAACCCGGGACAGGGTGTGGGGGAGCAGTACTTC | CSAFNPGQGVGEQYF
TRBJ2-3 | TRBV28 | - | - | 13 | TGTGCCAGCAGTCCTGCGGTACGAGATACGCAGTATTTT | CASSPAVRDTQYF
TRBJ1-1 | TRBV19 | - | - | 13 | TGTGCCAGTAGTATGGACCTGAACACTGAAGCTTTCTTT | CASSMDLNTEAFF
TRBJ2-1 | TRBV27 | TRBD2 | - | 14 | TGTGCCAGCAGTAATGGACTAGGGGACAATGAGCAGTTCTTC | CASSNGLGDNEQFF
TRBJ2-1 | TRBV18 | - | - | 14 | TGTGCCAGCTCACCCGGGACTGGCATCAATGAGCAGTTCTTC | CASSPGTGINEQFF
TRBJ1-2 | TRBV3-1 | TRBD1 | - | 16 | TGTGCCAGCAGCCATGGGGACAGGGGGAGGAATGGTGGCTACACCTTC | CASSHGDRGRNGGYTF